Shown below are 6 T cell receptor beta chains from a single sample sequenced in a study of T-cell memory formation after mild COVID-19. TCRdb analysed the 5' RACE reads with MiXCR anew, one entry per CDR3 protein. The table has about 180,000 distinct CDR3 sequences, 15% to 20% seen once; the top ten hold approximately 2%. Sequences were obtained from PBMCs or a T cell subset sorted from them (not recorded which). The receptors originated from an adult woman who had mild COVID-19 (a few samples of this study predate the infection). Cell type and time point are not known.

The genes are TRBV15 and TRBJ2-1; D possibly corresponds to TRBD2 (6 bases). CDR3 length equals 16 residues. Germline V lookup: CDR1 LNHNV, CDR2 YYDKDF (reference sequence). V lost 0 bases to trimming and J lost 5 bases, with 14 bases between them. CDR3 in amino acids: CATSRDRPGAHNEQFF. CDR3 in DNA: TGTGCCACCAGCAGAGATCGTCCGGGAGCTCACAATGAGCAGTTCTTC. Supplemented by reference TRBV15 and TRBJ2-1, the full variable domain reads DAMVIQNPRYQVTQFGKPVTLSCSQTLNHNVMYWYQQKSSQAPKLLFHYYDKDFNNEADTPDNFQSRRPNTSFCFLDIRSPGLGDTAMYLCATSRDRPGAHNEQFFGPGTRLTVL.

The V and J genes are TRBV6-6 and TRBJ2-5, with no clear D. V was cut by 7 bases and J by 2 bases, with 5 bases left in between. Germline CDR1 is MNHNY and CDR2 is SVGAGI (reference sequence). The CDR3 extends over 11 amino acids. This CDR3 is CASMGQETQYF. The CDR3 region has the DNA TGTGCCAGCATGGGACAAGAGACCCAGTACTTC.

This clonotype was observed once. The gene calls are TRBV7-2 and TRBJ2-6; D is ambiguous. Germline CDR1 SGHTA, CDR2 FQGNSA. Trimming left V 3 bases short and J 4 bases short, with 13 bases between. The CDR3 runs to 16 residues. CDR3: CASSFRSHGGANVLTF. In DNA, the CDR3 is TGTGCCAGCAGCTTCCGCTCTCATGGGGGGGCCAACGTCCTGACTTTC.

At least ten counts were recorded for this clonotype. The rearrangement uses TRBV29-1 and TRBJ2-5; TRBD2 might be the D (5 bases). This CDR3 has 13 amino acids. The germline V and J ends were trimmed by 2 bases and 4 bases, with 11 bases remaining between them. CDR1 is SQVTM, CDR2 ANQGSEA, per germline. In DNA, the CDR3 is TGCAGCGTTGAAAGGCGGCTAGCAGAGACCCAGTACTTC. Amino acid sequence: CSVERRLAETQYF.

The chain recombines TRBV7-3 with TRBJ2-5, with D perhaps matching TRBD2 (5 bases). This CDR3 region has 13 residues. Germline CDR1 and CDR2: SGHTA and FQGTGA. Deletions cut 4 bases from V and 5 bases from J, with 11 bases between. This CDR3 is CASSWGVGETQYF. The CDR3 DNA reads TGTGCCAGCAGCTGGGGAGTGGGGGAGACCCAGTACTTC.

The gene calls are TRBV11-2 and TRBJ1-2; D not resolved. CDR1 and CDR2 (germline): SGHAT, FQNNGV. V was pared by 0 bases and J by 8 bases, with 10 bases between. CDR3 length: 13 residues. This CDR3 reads CASSLDPGGGYTF. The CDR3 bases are TGTGCCAGCAGCTTAGATCCCGGAGGGGGCTACACCTTC. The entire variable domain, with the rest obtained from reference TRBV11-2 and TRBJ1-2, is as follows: EAGVAQSPRYKIIEKRQSVAFWCNPISGHATLYWYQQILGQGPKLLIQFQNNGVVDDSQLPKDRFSAERLKGVDSTLKIQPAKLEDSAVYLCASSLDPGGGYTFGSGTRLTVV.